The 30 T cell receptor beta chains below were found in one sample sequenced in a study of T cells after yellow fever vaccination. TCRdb reprocessed the 5' RACE reads with MiXCR, giving one entry per CDR3 protein. The profile shows around 250,000 distinct CDR3 sequences, roughly 4.8% of them singletons. Here the sequenced sample was CD4+ T cells sorted from PBMCs, taken on the day of the yellow fever booster vaccination. Receptors were obtained from a man between 18 and 35 years old who received the YFV17D yellow fever vaccine.

This clonotype has ten or more counts. The chain has TRBV5-1 and TRBJ1-1; D gene ambiguous. V lost 6 bases to trimming and J lost 3 bases, with 18 bases between them. Per germline, CDR1 SGHRS and CDR2 YFSETQ. This CDR3 is built from 15 residues. The CDR3: CASTQDRMADTEAFF. CDR3 DNA sequence: TGCGCCAGCACCCAGGACCGAATGGCGGACACTGAAGCTTTCTTT.

A word on this clonotype: This may be a read error: a much more frequent sequence differs by one nucleotide. This chain links TRBV5-3 with TRBJ2-5; D possibly uses TRBD1 or TRBD2 (5 bases each). TRBV5-3 is recorded as an ORF, its role being uncertain. The CDR3 runs to 14 residues. The CDR3 spells CARSSPGAGETQHF. The CDR3 DNA sequence: TGTGCCAGAAGCTCGCCCGGGGCCGGAGAGACCCAGCACTTC.

The CDR3 region has the DNA TGTGCCAGCAGCACACGGTTTCGAAGGGGGGATGATACGCAGTATTTT. This encodes CASSTRFRRGDDTQYF. This chain links TRBV3-1 with TRBJ2-3, with D perhaps assigned TRBD1 or TRBD2 (6 bases each). Trimming took off 5 bases at V and 6 bases at J, with 21 bases between the two ends. This CDR3 has 16 amino acids. CDR1 and CDR2 (germline): LGHDT, YNNKEL (reference sequence).

This clonotype turned up a few times. This chain connects TRBV6-1 to TRBJ2-3; D unclear. V was clipped by 2 bases and J by 6 bases, with 9 bases between them. CDR1 is MNHNS, CDR2 SASEGT, per germline. This CDR3 has 13 residues. Written as DNA, the CDR3 is TGTGCCAGCAGTGAATATTTATTGGATACGCAGTATTTT. Amino acids: CASSEYLLDTQYF.

The rearrangement uses TRBV9 and TRBJ1-1; 9 positions match TRBD1. The germline V gene encodes CDR1 SGDLS and CDR2 YYNGEE. J lost 6 bases, V lost 4 bases, and 13 bases had no gene match. This CDR3 has 16 residues. CDR3 DNA: TGTGCCAGCAGCTCCTCCGGGACAGGGTACGGCGCTGAAGCTTTCTTT. It yields the protein CASSSSGTGYGAEAFF.

A few counts support this clonotype. This sequence joins TRBV3-1 and TRBJ2-5; D gene unclear. Per germline, CDR1 LGHDT and CDR2 YNNKEL (reference sequence). With 2 bases removed from V and 0 bases from J, the gap between germline ends came to 4 bases. The CDR3 covers 13 residues. The CDR3 reads CASSQHDQETQYF. The CDR3 bases are TGTGCCAGCAGCCAACATGACCAAGAGACCCAGTACTTC.

This clonotype was detected a few times. The V and J genes are TRBV12-3 or TRBV12-4 and TRBJ2-7; a possible D gene is TRBD2 (6 bases). The V gene lost 6 bases and the J gene lost 1 base, with 10 bases spanning the gap. This CDR3 is 13 amino acids long. The DNA for the CDR3 is TGTGCCAGCAGGAGAGGAGGGTCCTACGAGCAGTACTTC. It is translated as CASRRGGSYEQYF.

This clonotype was detected ten times or more. In DNA form, the CDR3 reads TGCAGTGCTAGAGAGTCCGTTGGGACACCCACTGAAGCTTTCTTT. This gives the protein CSARESVGTPTEAFF. This chain joins TRBV20-1 and TRBJ1-1; TRBD1 might be the D (6 bases). Germline V gene data show CDR1 as DFQATT and CDR2 as SNEGSKA (reference sequence). CDR3 length: 15 residues. V gave up 0 bases and J gave up 4 bases, with 15 bases separating them.

The chain is built from TRBV6-9 and TRBJ1-1; a weak D match, TRBD1 (5 bases). The CDR3 sequence is 10 residues long. Deletions cut 8 bases from V and 7 bases from J, with 8 bases between. CDR1 and CDR2 (germline): MNHGY, SVAAGI. The CDR3 region is CASGGNEAFF. The CDR3 nucleotides read TGTGCCAGCGGGGGTAATGAAGCTTTCTTT.

At least ten counts were recorded for this clonotype. The chain is built from TRBV4-3 and TRBJ2-1; no clear D gene. The CDR3 contains 12 residues. Germline V gives CDR1 LGHNA, CDR2 YSLEER. Deletions cut 0 bases from V and 10 bases from J, with 7 bases between. CDR3 in amino acids: CASSQDGGEQFF. The CDR3 DNA reads as TGCGCCAGCAGCCAAGATGGCGGAGAGCAGTTCTTC.

This clonotype was detected only a few times. This chain links TRBV20-1 with TRBJ2-2; TRBD2 might be the D (5 bases). CDR3 length: 15 amino acids. V was clipped by 2 bases and J by 6 bases, with 16 bases between them. From germline, CDR1 is DFQATT and CDR2 SNEGSKA (reference sequence). DNA of the CDR3: TGCAGTGCTAGACCGCTCGGGGAAAGGGCCGGGGAGCTGTTTTTT. This translates into CSARPLGERAGELFF.

This clonotype was observed many times. The rearrangement uses TRBV11-2 and TRBJ2-1, with a tentative D call TRBD2 (6 bases). The CDR3 totals 13 residues. In germline, CDR1 is SGHAT, CDR2 FQNNGV. With 7 bases removed from V and 7 bases from J, the gap between germline ends came to 14 bases. The CDR3 protein is CASTAWGVNEQFF. The CDR3 region has the DNA TGTGCCAGCACTGCCTGGGGGGTGAATGAGCAGTTCTTC.

Here the CDR3 DNA reads TGTGCCAGCAGCGGACTAGCTGGCGGGGAGCTGTTTTTT. This gives the protein CASSGLAGGELFF. The rearrangement uses TRBV9 and TRBJ2-2; TRBD2 matches at 7 bases. The length of the CDR3 is 13 residues. Unmatched junction bases numbered 3, after V lost 3 bases and J lost 7 bases. The germline V gene encodes CDR1 SGDLS and CDR2 YYNGEE. Full variable domain (rest looked up from reference TRBV9 and TRBJ2-2): DSGVTQTPKHLITATGQRVTLRCSPRSGDLSVYWYQQSLDQGLQFLIQYYNGEERAKGNILERFSAQQFPDLHSELNLSSLELGDSALYFCASSGLAGGELFFGEGSRLTVL.

This clonotype was detected only a few times. The genes are TRBV5-4 and TRBJ2-1; a possible D gene is TRBD1 (5 bases). V gave up 4 bases and J gave up 0 bases, with 11 bases separating them. Germline lookup yields CDR1 SGHNT and CDR2 YYREEE (reference sequence). There are 15 residues in the CDR3. This chain's CDR3 is CASSPMTVSYNEQFF. The CDR3 DNA follows: TGTGCCAGCAGCCCAATGACAGTCTCCTACAATGAGCAGTTCTTC.

This rearrangement joins TRBV20-1 to TRBJ2-7; D gene uncertain. The CDR3 is 13 amino acids. Deletions cut 3 bases from V and 6 bases from J, with 15 bases between. Germline CDR1 DFQATT, CDR2 SNEGSKA (reference sequence). The CDR3 DNA follows: TGCAGTGCTAGGAGTCAGGTATCTCGCGAGCAGTACGTC. It is translated as CSARSQVSREQYV.

This clonotype came up many times. The CDR3 spells CATSGGLLGNEQFF. The CDR3 DNA reads as TGTGCCACCTCGGGGGGGTTGTTGGGTAATGAGCAGTTCTTC. The rearrangement uses TRBV15 and TRBJ2-1; 8 nucleotides line up with TRBD2. CDR3 size: 14 residues. The ends lost 8 bases at V and 7 bases at J; junction bases unmatched: 10. Germline CDR1 LNHNV, CDR2 YYDKDF (reference sequence).

This clonotype was detected a few times. This rearrangement joins TRBV25-1 to TRBJ2-5, with 7 bases matching TRBD1. The CDR3 has 14 amino acids. Germline V gene sequence: CDR1 MGHDK, CDR2 SYGVNS. V was pared by 8 bases and J by 5 bases, with 11 bases of the junction left unmatched. The CDR3 DNA reads as TGTGCCAGCGGAGGACAGGACCCTGGGGAGACCCAGTACTTC. Translation gives CASGGQDPGETQYF.

Only one count was recorded for this clonotype. The V and J genes are TRBV20-1 and TRBJ2-3; 12 bases fit TRBD2. Germline values: CDR1 DFQATT, CDR2 SNEGSKA (reference sequence). The CDR3 totals 14 residues. This chain's CDR3 is CSPMSTSGGNTQYF. In DNA form, the CDR3 reads TGCAGCCCCATGTCCACTAGCGGGGGGAATACGCAGTATTTT.

This clonotype came up a few times. J is TRBJ2-7 and V is TRBV21-1; the table's D call, TRBD1, has no DNA check behind it. TRBV21-1 is tagged as a pseudogene. The CDR3 runs 16 residues. The CDR3 DNA sequence: TGTGCCAGCAGCAGACGAGAAACCTGGGACAGCTACGAGCAGTACTTC. Protein sequence: CASSRRETWDSYEQYF.

This clonotype has a handful of counts. The rearrangement joins TRBV19 to TRBJ1-1, with 7 bases identical to TRBD1. V lost 0 bases, J lost 8 bases, and 6 bases stayed unmatched. The CDR3 sequence is 14 residues long. Germline V gives CDR1 LNHDA, CDR2 SQIVND (reference sequence). The CDR3 DNA follows: TGTGCCAGTAGTATAGAGAGGGGACAGACCGAAGCTTTCTTT. Protein product: CASSIERGQTEAFF.

Worth noting for this clonotype: A much larger clone sits a single nucleotide away, making a read error possible. The chain links TRBV20-1 to TRBJ2-7; no clear D gene. The CDR3 extends over 12 amino acids. V dropped 5 bases and J dropped 6 bases, with 14 bases sitting between them. CDR1 DFQATT and CDR2 SNEGSKA come from the germline V gene (reference sequence). As DNA, the CDR3 is TGCAGTGCTGATACGTCCTGGGGCGAGCAGTACGTC. Its translation: CSADTSWGEQYV.

This clonotype came up a few times. This chain connects TRBV3-1 to TRBJ2-7; D not certain. The CDR3 sequence is 13 residues long. V shed 1 base and J shed 4 bases, with 8 bases lying between them. CDR1 and CDR2 (germline): LGHDT, YNNKEL (reference sequence). The CDR3 is CASSQVNGYEQYF. The CDR3 DNA reads TGTGCCAGCAGCCAAGTAAACGGGTACGAGCAGTACTTC.

This rearrangement joins TRBV9 to TRBJ1-4; D is possibly TRBD1 (6 bases). The V end lost 4 bases, the J end lost 11 bases, and 21 bases lay between the germline ends. This CDR3 is 15 amino acids long. Germline loops: CDR1 SGDLS, CDR2 YYNGEE. CDR3: CASSFSTGPLGKLFF. In DNA, the CDR3 is TGTGCCAGCAGCTTCTCGACAGGTCCCCTGGGGAAACTGTTTTTT.

This clonotype was observed a few times. The V gene is TRBV5-1, the J gene TRBJ2-3; 10 nucleotides align to TRBD1. Germline trimming cut 0 bases from V and 7 bases from J; bases unmatched to any gene: 5. This CDR3 has 15 residues. Germline assignment: CDR1 SGHRS and CDR2 YFSETQ. CDR3: CASSLAGDRGHTQYF. Here the CDR3 DNA reads TGCGCCAGCAGCTTGGCGGGGGACAGGGGCCATACGCAGTATTTT.

There are a few counts of this clonotype. The rearrangement uses TRBV4-1 and TRBJ1-1; no reliable D call. This CDR3 spans 14 amino acids. The V end lost 0 bases, the J end lost 2 bases, and 7 bases lay between the germline ends. The germline CDR1 and CDR2 sequences are MGHRA and YSYEKL. CDR3 sequence reads: CASSQDAFNTEAFF. DNA for the CDR3: TGCGCCAGCAGCCAAGATGCCTTCAACACTGAAGCTTTCTTT.

This clonotype was counted many times. V is TRBV27 and J is TRBJ2-5; D gene unclear. This CDR3 contains 13 residues. The V end was cut by 4 bases, the J end by 2 bases, with 8 bases between. Germline V CDR1 and CDR2: MNHEY, SMNVEV (reference sequence). DNA of the CDR3: TGTGCCAGCAGTTCAGTCGGACAAGAGACCCAGTACTTC. The encoded protein is CASSSVGQETQYF.

The sample holds a few counts of this clonotype. The J gene is TRBJ2-6, the V gene TRBV11-2; D is uncertain. V was shortened by 3 bases and J by 4 bases, with 10 bases between the two germline ends. Germline CDR1 is SGHAT and CDR2 is FQNNGV. The length of the CDR3 is 15 residues. This chain's CDR3 is CASSFGASGANVLTF. The CDR3 nucleotides read TGTGCCAGCAGCTTTGGTGCCTCCGGGGCCAACGTCCTGACTTTC.

The chain carries TRBV30 and TRBJ2-7; 10 bases fit TRBD1. The CDR3 covers 13 residues. V lost 7 bases to trimming and J lost 4 bases; unmatched junction nucleotides: 7. Per germline, CDR1 GTSNPN and CDR2 SVGIG (reference sequence). CDR3 sequence reads: CASRTGGMYEQYF. The CDR3 bases are TGTGCCTCGCGGACAGGGGGTATGTACGAGCAGTACTTC.

V usage is TRBV12-3 or TRBV12-4 and J usage is TRBJ1-1; 7 bases are shared with TRBD1. V dropped 3 bases and J dropped 1; count of bases not matched to a gene: 8. CDR3 length equals 16 residues. The CDR3 protein is CASSLGKGARNTEAFF. Written as DNA, the CDR3 is TGTGCCAGCAGTTTGGGTAAGGGGGCGCGGAACACTGAAGCTTTCTTT.

The chain carries TRBV4-2 and TRBJ1-3; D is perhaps TRBD1 (5 bases). Germline assignment: CDR1 LGHNA and CDR2 YNFKEQ. V lost 4 bases and J 0 bases, leaving 10 bases between the germline ends. The CDR3 runs to 15 residues. DNA for the CDR3: TGTGCCAGCAGCCTGTCGGGGGTCTCTGGAAACACCATATATTTT. Its translation is CASSLSGVSGNTIYF.